The 31 T cell receptor beta chains below were found in one sample sequenced in a study of lymphopenia after photon versus proton radiotherapy. The method was immunoSEQ multiplex PCR; TCRdb's version includes in-frame clones alone and lacks a portion of them. The sample holds 20,000 to 25,000 clones; approximately 91% are singletons and the top ten take about a tenth. Sample: peripheral blood, taken from a patient treated with proton-based radiotherapy. These receptors were collected from a woman aged 70-85 years with pancreatic cancer. Some clones in this sample may be carry-over from other donors' samples.

The chain links TRBV14 to TRBJ2-3; D is unclear. Between the trimmed V and J ends, which lost 4 bases and 3 bases, there was a span of 20 bases. Germline V lookup: CDR1 SGHDN, CDR2 FVKESK. CDR3 length: 17 residues. The CDR3 loop reads CASSPPFGFSQTDTQYF. CDR3 DNA: TGTGCCAGCAGCCCCCCCTTTGGCTTCTCACAAACAGATACGCAGTATTTT. Full variable domain (remainder filled in from reference TRBV14 and TRBJ2-3): EAGVTQFPSHSVIEKGQTVTLRCDPISGHDNLYWYRRVMGKEIKFLLHFVKESKQDESGMPNNRFLAERTGGTYSTLKVQPAELEDSGVYFCASSPPFGFSQTDTQYFGPGTRLTVL.

The chain couples TRBV2 to TRBJ2-6, with D possibly matching TRBD1 (5 bases). V gave up 5 bases and J gave up 0 bases, with 14 bases separating them. This CDR3 spans 17 amino acids. In germline, CDR1 is SNHLY, CDR2 FYNNEI. CDR3 residues: CASSPRTPNSGANVLTF. In DNA form, the CDR3 reads TGTGCCAGCAGTCCGAGGACACCCAACTCTGGGGCCAACGTCCTGACTTTC.

The rearrangement uses TRBV11-2 and TRBJ2-1, with D hard to call. Trimming shortened V by 3 bases and J by 4 bases, and 10 bases separated the two germline ends. CDR3 length equals 14 residues. The V gene's germline CDR1 is SGHAT and CDR2 FQNNGV. The CDR3 DNA reads as TGTGCCAGCAGCTTGGCAATTGATTACAATGAGCAGTTCTTC. Amino acid sequence: CASSLAIDYNEQFF.

In nucleotides, the CDR3 is TGTGCCAGCAGGACCGGGACACCTCGAGAGACCCAGTACTTC. Translation: CASRTGTPRETQYF. This chain joins TRBV6-1 and TRBJ2-5, with TRBD1 as a possible D gene (6 bases). The CDR3 has 14 amino acids. Trimming took off 6 bases at V and 4 bases at J, with 15 bases between the two ends. The germline CDR1 and CDR2 sequences are MNHNS and SASEGT.

The V call is TRBV4-1, the J call TRBJ1-1; D is uncertain. V gave up 3 bases and J gave up 1 base, with 12 bases separating them. CDR3 size: 15 residues. Germline CDR1 reads MGHRA; CDR2 reads YSYEKL. The CDR3 DNA is TGCGCCAGCAGCCAGGGTTGGAGTTGGAACACTGAAGCTTTCTTT. Translated: CASSQGWSWNTEAFF.

This clone was seen a single time. V gene TRBV5-1 combines with J gene TRBJ2-3, with D possibly matching TRBD1 (6 bases). CDR1 is SGHRS, CDR2 YFSETQ, per germline. Trimming removed 4 bases from V and 1 base from J, with 10 bases in between. This CDR3 has 14 residues. This chain's CDR3 is CASSPDSRTDTQYF. In DNA, the CDR3 is TGCGCCAGCAGCCCGGACAGCCGCACAGATACGCAGTATTTT.

The chain employs TRBV29-1 and TRBJ2-1; D may correspond to TRBD1 or TRBD2 (5 bases each). V gave up 3 bases and J gave up 8 bases, with 17 bases separating them. Germline loops: CDR1 SQVTM, CDR2 ANQGSEA. CDR3 size: 14 residues. CDR3 region: CSVEGLASWDEQFF. CDR3 in DNA: TGCAGCGTTGAGGGGCTAGCTAGTTGGGATGAGCAGTTCTTC.

The chain combines TRBV10-3 with TRBJ2-1; 9 bases agree with TRBD2. This CDR3 has 17 amino acids. V was clipped by 0 bases and J by 0 bases; unmatched bases: 3. Germline V gene data show CDR1 as ENHRY and CDR2 as SYGVKD. The CDR3 nucleotides read TGTGCCATCAGTGAGTCAACGACTAGCGGCTCCTACAATGAGCAGTTCTTC. The encoded protein is CAISESTTSGSYNEQFF.

The chain uses TRBV6-5 and TRBJ2-3; D is unresolved. The V and J ends lost 0 bases and 0 bases respectively, with 10 bases between them. Germline CDR1 MNHEY, CDR2 SVGAGI. CDR3 length: 16 residues. The CDR3 region has the DNA TGTGCCAGCAGTTACTCGAGCAGTTCTAGCACAGATACGCAGTATTTT. The encoded protein is CASSYSSSSSTDTQYF.

J is TRBJ2-1 and V is TRBV19; D tentatively fits TRBD1 or TRBD2 (5 bases each). The CDR3 is 13 amino acids. In germline, CDR1 is LNHDA, CDR2 SQIVND (reference sequence). Trimming took off 7 bases at V and 6 bases at J, with 13 bases between the two ends. CDR3 nucleotide sequence: TGTGCCAGTAACCCGTGGGACGGCAATGAGCAGTTCTTC. Residues: CASNPWDGNEQFF. The variable domain in full, with the rest retrieved from reference TRBV19 and TRBJ2-1, is DGGITQSPKYLFRKEGQNVTLSCEQNLNHDAMYWYRQDPGQGLRLIYYSQIVNDFQKGDIAEGYSVSREKKESFPLTVTSAQKNPTAFYLCASNPWDGNEQFFGPGTRLTVL.

The rearrangement joins TRBV28 to TRBJ2-7; TRBD1 aligns across 8 bases. V gave up 5 bases and J gave up 3 bases; unmatched junction bases: 6. The length of the CDR3 is 14 residues. Germline lookup yields CDR1 MDHEN and CDR2 SYDVKM. The CDR3 bases are TGTGCCAGCAGTCTTCCGGGACAGGTCTACGAGCAGTACTTC. Amino acid sequence: CASSLPGQVYEQYF. Together with reference TRBV28 and TRBJ2-7, the CDR3 gives the full variable domain: DVKVTQSSRYLVKRTGEKVFLECVQDMDHENMFWYRQDPGLGLRLIYFSYDVKMKEKGDIPEGYSVSREKKERFSLILESASTNQTSMYLCASSLPGQVYEQYFGPGTRLTVT.

The chain links TRBV4-1 to TRBJ2-5; possibly TRBD1 or TRBD2 for D (5 bases each). This CDR3 comprises 16 residues. Trimming removed 1 base at V and 2 bases at J, with 14 bases between. In germline, CDR1 is MGHRA, CDR2 YSYEKL. CDR3 coding DNA: TGCGCCAGCAGCCAAGCCCTTGGGACCGAACAAGAGACCCAGTACTTC. It is translated as CASSQALGTEQETQYF.

As for this clone: Germline and junction disagree at one end, which may indicate a read error. The genes are TRBV7-7 and TRBJ2-5; a possible D gene is TRBD1 (6 bases). This CDR3 contains 13 residues. Germline loops: CDR1 SSHAT, CDR2 FNYEAQ (reference sequence). CDR3 DNA: TGTGCTAGCAGCCGGGGACACGAAGAGACCCAGTACTTC. Its protein is CASSRGHEETQYF.

This chain links TRBV5-1 with TRBJ2-1; 7 positions match TRBD2. V lost 1 base to trimming and J lost 3 bases; unmatched junction nucleotides: 4. The CDR3 has 15 amino acids. Germline CDR1 and CDR2: SGHRS and YFSETQ. The chain's CDR3 is CASSLPASGYNEQFF. Written as DNA, the CDR3 is TGCGCCAGCAGCTTGCCGGCTAGCGGCTACAATGAGCAGTTCTTC.

The chain's CDR3 is CASSKLGLEGTEAFF. In nucleotides, the CDR3 is TGTGCCAGTAGTAAGTTGGGACTGGAAGGTACTGAAGCTTTCTTT. This rearrangement joins TRBV19 to TRBJ1-1, with D perhaps matching TRBD1 (5 bases). Deletions cut 4 bases from V and 5 bases from J, with 17 bases between. Germline assignment: CDR1 LNHDA and CDR2 SQIVND (reference sequence). This CDR3 is built from 15 residues.

The chain couples TRBV6-1 to TRBJ2-2; the D gene is possibly TRBD2 (6 bases). Trimming pared 4 bases from V and 5 bases from J, leaving 17 bases between. The V gene's germline CDR1 is MNHNS and CDR2 SASEGT. This CDR3 is 16 amino acids long. CDR3: CASSAPGRGGTGELFF. The CDR3, as DNA: TGTGCCAGCAGTGCCCCGGGTAGGGGAGGTACCGGGGAGCTGTTTTTT.

The chain has TRBV27 and TRBJ2-7; D is ambiguous. The germline V gene encodes CDR1 MNHEY and CDR2 SMNVEV (reference sequence). CDR3 length: 12 amino acids. V lost 6 bases and J lost 2, with 8 bases in between. The DNA of the CDR3 is TGTGCCAGCAGGGACGGTACCTACGAGCAGTACTTC. Protein product: CASRDGTYEQYF.

The chain is built from TRBV11-2 and TRBJ1-1, with 7 positions matching TRBD1. Germline V gene lookup returns CDR1 SGHAT and CDR2 FQNNGV. The CDR3 sequence is 13 residues long. V shed 0 bases, J shed 5 bases, and the junction held 0 bases outside the gene matches. In DNA form, the CDR3 reads TGTGCCAGCAGCTTAGAACAGGGGACTGAAGCTTTCTTT. This translates into CASSLEQGTEAFF.

J is TRBJ2-5 and V is TRBV10-2; possibly TRBD1 for D (5 bases). V dropped 6 bases and J dropped 1 base, with 12 bases sitting between them. This CDR3 has 14 residues. The germline gives CDR1 WSHSY, CDR2 SAAADI. The CDR3 coding sequence is TGCGCCAGCAGGAGGTCGCAGGGCCAAGAGACCCAGTACTTC. The encoded protein is CASRRSQGQETQYF.

The J gene is TRBJ2-7, the V gene TRBV29-1; no firm D call. Germline V gene data show CDR1 as SQVTM and CDR2 as ANQGSEA. The CDR3 has 13 residues. The V and J ends lost 7 bases and 5 bases respectively, with 18 bases between them. CDR3 protein: CSAAPWNLDEQYF. DNA for the CDR3: TGCAGCGCCGCCCCTTGGAATTTAGACGAGCAGTACTTC.

V and J are TRBV2 and TRBJ1-1; TRBD1 might be the D (5 bases). Trimming stripped 2 bases from V and 10 bases from J, with 11 bases between. CDR1 is SNHLY and CDR2 is FYNNEI in the germline V gene. The CDR3 spans 12 residues. The CDR3 sequence: CASSEIRGGAFF. The CDR3 DNA reads as TGTGCCAGCAGTGAAATTCGGGGGGGAGCTTTCTTT.

The rearrangement links TRBV4-1 to TRBJ1-3; unclear D gene. The V and J ends lost 0 bases and 4 bases respectively, with 19 bases between them. CDR3 length: 18 residues. CDR1 MGHRA and CDR2 YSYEKL come from the germline V gene. Here the CDR3 DNA reads TGCGCCAGCAGCCAAGATCGTGAGGGAACTAGGGTAGGAAACACCATATATTTT. Encoded protein: CASSQDREGTRVGNTIYF.

This chain uses TRBV2 with TRBJ2-3; D unclear. The V end was cut by 2 bases, the J end by 0 bases, with 9 bases between. The CDR3 covers 15 residues. Germline assignment: CDR1 SNHLY and CDR2 FYNNEI. The chain's CDR3 is CASSERRISTDTQYF. For the CDR3, the DNA is TGTGCCAGCAGTGAAAGGCGGATTAGCACAGATACGCAGTATTTT.

This clone was recorded once. V gene TRBV5-5 combines with J gene TRBJ2-2; 9 nucleotides line up with TRBD1. The CDR3 runs 17 residues. Trimming took 4 bases from V and 0 from J; bases not matched to a gene: 7. Germline CDR1 is SGHKS and CDR2 is YYEKEE (reference sequence). CDR3 DNA sequence: TGTGCCAGCAGCAAAACAGGGGGCGCAGCGAACACCGGGGAGCTGTTTTTT. Residues: CASSKTGGAANTGELFF.

This clone was seen a single time. The chain combines TRBV5-1 with TRBJ1-4, with TRBD1 matching over 9 bases. This CDR3 comprises 16 residues. The trim removed 7 bases at V and 5 bases at J, leaving 12 bases unmatched. Germline values: CDR1 SGHRS, CDR2 YFSETQ. The CDR3 DNA reads TGCGCCAGCGCTTTTGGGCCGGGACAGGGAAATGAAAAACTGTTTTTT. Encoded protein: CASAFGPGQGNEKLFF.

The V gene is TRBV5-4, the J gene TRBJ2-7; D not certain. Per the germline V gene, CDR1 is SGHNT and CDR2 is YYREEE (reference sequence). This CDR3 region has 17 residues. V shed 1 base and J shed 0 bases, with 17 bases lying between them. The CDR3 spells CASSLLNMSLSSYEQYF. CDR3 bases: TGTGCCAGCAGCTTGTTGAACATGAGCTTGAGCTCCTACGAGCAGTACTTC. The full variable domain, in which reference TRBV5-4 and TRBJ2-7 provide the parts outside the CDR3, is ETGVTQSPTHLIKTRGQQVTLRCSSQSGHNTVSWYQQALGQGPQFIFQYYREEENGRGNFPPRFSGLQFPNYSSELNVNALELDDSALYLCASSLLNMSLSSYEQYFGPGTRLTVT.

This clone appeared once. This rearrangement joins TRBV19 to TRBJ2-7; D is uncertain. The CDR3 sequence is 14 residues long. Per the germline V gene, CDR1 is LNHDA and CDR2 is SQIVND (reference sequence). The V end lost 5 bases, the J end lost 0 bases, and 11 bases lay between the germline ends. This chain's CDR3 is CASSPRAVSYEQYF. CDR3 bases: TGTGCCAGTAGTCCCCGGGCGGTCTCCTACGAGCAGTACTTC.

The chain links TRBV28 to TRBJ1-2; 12 bases align to TRBD1. Germline V gene lookup returns CDR1 MDHEN and CDR2 SYDVKM. Germline trimming cut 2 bases from V and 7 bases from J; bases unmatched to any gene: 5. There are 15 residues in the CDR3. In nucleotides, the CDR3 is TGTGCCAGCAGTTTAGGGGACAGGGGGCCGTCTGGCTACACCTTC. Protein sequence: CASSLGDRGPSGYTF.

The chain links TRBV10-3 to TRBJ2-3; D gene ambiguous. The germline V and J ends were trimmed by 11 bases and 0 bases, with 6 bases remaining between them. The CDR3 totals 11 residues. Germline CDR1 ENHRY, CDR2 SYGVKD. CDR3 residues: CAVRSTDTQYF. The CDR3 nucleotides are TGTGCCGTCCGTAGCACAGATACGCAGTATTTT.

This chain's CDR3 is CASSLEAGVNEQFF. CDR3 nucleotides: TGTGCCAGCAGCTTAGAAGCGGGAGTAAATGAGCAGTTCTTC. This sequence joins TRBV7-9 and TRBJ2-1, with TRBD2 matching over 8 bases. The CDR3 has 14 residues. Trimming at V came to 1 base and at J to 7 bases, leaving 3 bases not matched to a gene. Germline V gene sequence: CDR1 SEHNR, CDR2 FQNEAQ (reference sequence). The whole variable domain, remainder taken from reference TRBV7-9 and TRBJ2-1, is DTGVSQNPRHKITKRGQNVTFRCDPISEHNRLYWYRQTLGQGPEFLTYFQNEAQLEKSRLLSDRFSAERPKGSFSTLEIQRTEQGDSAMYLCASSLEAGVNEQFFGPGTRLTVL.

The chain links TRBV7-2 to TRBJ2-1, with 11 positions matching TRBD2. Germline V lookup: CDR1 SGHTA, CDR2 FQGNSA. The CDR3 sequence is 16 residues long. V was pared by 5 bases and J by 6 bases, with 9 bases of the junction left unmatched. The CDR3, as DNA: TGTGCCAGCAGCCCCCTGGGCCTAGCGGGGGGCAATGAGCAGTTCTTC. Amino acids: CASSPLGLAGGNEQFF.